This T cell receptor (beta chain) was captured in a study of tumor-infiltrating lymphocytes in primary liver carcinoma. Overall study context: Productive TCRbeta reads per sample were roughly 3.5 to 8 million, not differing by tissue. Overall study findings and caveats: Tumor region pairs shared more overlap than did tumor-adjacent and tumor-blood pairs. A significantly higher top-250-clone fraction was recorded for tumors than for blood (p = 0.039).

Researchers drew blood RNA from unsorted whole blood and extracted germline DNA as well. What was collected before surgery was 3.5 to 4 milliliters of peripheral blood. The CDR3 has 15 amino acids. CDR1 and CDR2 from the germline V gene are MNHNS and SASEGT. From about 530 ng total RNA, TCR beta cDNA was generated with a primer in the constant region. Three nested multiplex PCR rounds, a slightly modified ARM-PCR method, built the TCR beta libraries. Both of the initial two PCR rounds ran for nine to ten cycles and employed TRBV1-TRBV30 forward primers alongside a C-beta reverse primer. MiXCR, applied by TCRdb to the multiplex PCR reads, yields one record per CDR3 protein. The sample includes around 330,000 distinct CDR3 sequences, 65% of them seen just once. Notes on this clonotype: Its specificity is not known. A junction end diverges from the germline sequence, so it may reflect a read error.

The clonotype was recovered from a man aged 40-49 years with primary liver carcinoma and hepatitis B virus infection. The rearrangement uses TRBV6-1 and TRBJ2-2; D is possibly TRBD2 (6 bases). Material: peripheral blood. CDR3 loop: CASGFGVMNIGELFF. The CDR3 DNA reads TGTGCAAGCGGGTTCGGAGTGATGAACATCGGGGAGCTGTTTTTT.